This T cell receptor beta chain is from a study of T cells in Graves' hyperthyroidism and ophthalmopathy. Whole-study results and caveats: The model anticipated ophthalmopathy a median approximately 6.5 months pre-onset. Ophthalmopathy and stable hyperthyroidism were separated by a 13 V-J model.

Patients aged 18 to 65 with hyperthyroidism were newly diagnosed, with duration under 2 months. The CDR3 sequence is 14 residues long. Trimming took 1 base from V and 7 from J, leaving 11 bases between them. Germline values: CDR1 MGHDK, CDR2 SYGVNS. About this clonotype itself: The antigen is undetermined.

The source material, RNA transcripts, was used to amplify TCR beta CDR3 regions. RT-PCR in the first round (using the HTBI primer set) targeted the TCR CDR3. One entry per CDR3 protein results from TCRdb running MiXCR on the multiplex PCR reads. The table lists fewer than 800,000 distinct CDR3 sequences, about 17% of them singletons. The clonotype originates from a man aged 18-30 years with Graves' hyperthyroidism. The sample consisted of blood. The V gene is TRBV25-1, the J gene TRBJ2-1, with D possibly being TRBD1 (5 bases). The CDR3 loop reads CASSELAGKNEQFF. In DNA, the CDR3 is TGTGCCAGCAGTGAATTGGCAGGGAAGAATGAGCAGTTCTTC.